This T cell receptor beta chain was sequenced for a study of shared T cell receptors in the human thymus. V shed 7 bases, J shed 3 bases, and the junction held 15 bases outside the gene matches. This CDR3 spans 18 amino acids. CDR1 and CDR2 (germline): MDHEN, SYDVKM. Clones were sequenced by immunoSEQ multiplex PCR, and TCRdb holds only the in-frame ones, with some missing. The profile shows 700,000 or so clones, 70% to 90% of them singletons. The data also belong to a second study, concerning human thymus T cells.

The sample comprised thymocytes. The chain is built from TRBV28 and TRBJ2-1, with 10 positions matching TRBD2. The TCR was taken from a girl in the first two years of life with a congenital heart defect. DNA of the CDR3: TGTGCCAGCAAAAAAACCGGGACTAGCGTCAGTGGCTACAATGAGCAGTTCTTC. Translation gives CASKKTGTSVSGYNEQFF.